This TCR beta chain was identified during a study of blood T cell repertoires in COVID-19. The repertoire was sequenced with immunoSEQ multiplex PCR; TCRdb's copy has only in-frame clones and lacks some. The profile shows 130,000 or so clones, roughly four fifths of them singletons. Germline V gene sequence: CDR1 LNHDA, CDR2 SQIVND (reference sequence). This CDR3 is 18 amino acids long. V lost 11 bases, J lost 0 bases, and 27 bases lay in between. The participants were between roughly 18 and 89 years old and came from 24 US areas. Sequencing used PBMCs or T cells enriched from blood (not recorded which). This sequence originates from a man aged 45 to 65 who had recovered from COVID-19. V is TRBV19 and J is TRBJ2-3, with D possibly TRBD2 on 6 matching bases. CDR3 in DNA: TGTGCCCCCACTCAAGGAGGGATGAGAATCACTAGCACAGATACGCAGTATTTT. Translation: CAPTQGGMRITSTDTQYF.